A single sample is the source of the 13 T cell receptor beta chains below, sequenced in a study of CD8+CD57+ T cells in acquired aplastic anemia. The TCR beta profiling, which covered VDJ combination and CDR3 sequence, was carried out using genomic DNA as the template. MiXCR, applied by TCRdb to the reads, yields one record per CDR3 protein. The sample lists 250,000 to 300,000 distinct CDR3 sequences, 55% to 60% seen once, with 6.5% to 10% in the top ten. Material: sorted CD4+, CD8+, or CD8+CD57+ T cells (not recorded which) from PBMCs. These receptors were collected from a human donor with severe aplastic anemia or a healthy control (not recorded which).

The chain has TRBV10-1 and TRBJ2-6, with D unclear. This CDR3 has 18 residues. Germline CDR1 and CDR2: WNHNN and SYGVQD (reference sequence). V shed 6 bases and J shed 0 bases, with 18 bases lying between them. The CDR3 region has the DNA TGCGCCAGCAGCAAACCCCCCGGGCTGTGCTCTGGGGCCAACGTCCTGACTTTC. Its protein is CASSKPPGLCSGANVLTF.

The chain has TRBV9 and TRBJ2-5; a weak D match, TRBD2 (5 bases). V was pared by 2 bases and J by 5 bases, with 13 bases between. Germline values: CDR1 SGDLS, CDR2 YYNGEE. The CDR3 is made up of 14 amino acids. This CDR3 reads CASSVRGRSETQYF. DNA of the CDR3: TGTGCCAGCAGCGTTAGAGGGCGGAGCGAGACCCAGTACTTC.

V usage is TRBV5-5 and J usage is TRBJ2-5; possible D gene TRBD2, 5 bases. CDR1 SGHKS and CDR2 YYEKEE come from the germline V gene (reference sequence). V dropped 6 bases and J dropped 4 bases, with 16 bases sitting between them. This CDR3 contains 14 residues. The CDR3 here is CASKPSGLGETQYF. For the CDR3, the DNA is TGTGCCAGCAAACCTTCGGGGTTAGGAGAGACCCAGTACTTC.

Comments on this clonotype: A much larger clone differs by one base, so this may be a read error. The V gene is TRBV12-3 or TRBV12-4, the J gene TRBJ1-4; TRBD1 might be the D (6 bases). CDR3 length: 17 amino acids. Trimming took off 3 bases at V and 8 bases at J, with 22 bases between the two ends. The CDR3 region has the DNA TGTGCCAGCAGTTTTGAAGGTACTCAGGGGTATCGGGAAAAACTGTTTTTT. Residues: CASSFEGTQGYREKLFF.

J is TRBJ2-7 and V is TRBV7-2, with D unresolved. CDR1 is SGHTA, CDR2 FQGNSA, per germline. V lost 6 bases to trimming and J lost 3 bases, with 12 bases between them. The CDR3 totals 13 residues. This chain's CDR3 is CASSGPRLYEQYF. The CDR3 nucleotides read TGTGCCAGCAGTGGGCCGCGACTCTACGAGCAGTACTTC.

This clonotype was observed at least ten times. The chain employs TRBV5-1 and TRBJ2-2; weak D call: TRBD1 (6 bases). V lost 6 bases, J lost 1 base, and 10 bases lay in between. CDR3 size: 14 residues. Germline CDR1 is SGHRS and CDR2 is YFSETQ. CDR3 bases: TGCGCCAGCACTGAGACAGGGAACACCGGGGAGCTGTTTTTT. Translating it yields CASTETGNTGELFF.

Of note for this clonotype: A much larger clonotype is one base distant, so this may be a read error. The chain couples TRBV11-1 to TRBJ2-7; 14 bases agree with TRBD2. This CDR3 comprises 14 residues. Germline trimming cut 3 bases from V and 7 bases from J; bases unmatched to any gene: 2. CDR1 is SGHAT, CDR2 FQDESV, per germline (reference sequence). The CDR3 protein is CASSLGLAGAEQYF. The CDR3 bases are TGTGCCAGCAGCTTGGGACTAGCGGGGGCTGAGCAGTACTTC.

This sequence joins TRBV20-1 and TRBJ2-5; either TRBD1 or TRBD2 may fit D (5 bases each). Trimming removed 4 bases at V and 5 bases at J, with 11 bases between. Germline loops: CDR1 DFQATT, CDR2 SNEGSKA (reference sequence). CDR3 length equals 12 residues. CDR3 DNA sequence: TGCAGTGCTATTCCGGGGCGGGAGACCCAGTACTTC. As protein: CSAIPGRETQYF.

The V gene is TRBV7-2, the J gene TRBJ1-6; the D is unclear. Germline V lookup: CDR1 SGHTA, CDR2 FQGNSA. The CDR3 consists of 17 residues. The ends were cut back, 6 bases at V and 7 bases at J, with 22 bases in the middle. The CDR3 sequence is CASRETGLPILNSPLHF. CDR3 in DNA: TGTGCCAGCAGGGAAACGGGTCTTCCGATATTAAATTCACCCCTCCACTTT.

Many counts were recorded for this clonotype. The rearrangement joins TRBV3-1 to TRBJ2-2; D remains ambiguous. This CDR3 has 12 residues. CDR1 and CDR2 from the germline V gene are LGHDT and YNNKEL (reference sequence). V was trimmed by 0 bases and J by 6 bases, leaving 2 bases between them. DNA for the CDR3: TGTGCCAGCAGCCAAGAGCCCGGGGAGCTGTTTTTT. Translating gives CASSQEPGELFF.

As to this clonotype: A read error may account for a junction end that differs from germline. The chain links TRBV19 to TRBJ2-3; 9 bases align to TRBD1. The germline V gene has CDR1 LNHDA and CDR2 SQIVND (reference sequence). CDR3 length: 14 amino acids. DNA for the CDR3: TGTGCCAGTCGAAGAACAGGGGGCCAAGATACGCAGTGTTTT. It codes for CASRRTGGQDTQCF.

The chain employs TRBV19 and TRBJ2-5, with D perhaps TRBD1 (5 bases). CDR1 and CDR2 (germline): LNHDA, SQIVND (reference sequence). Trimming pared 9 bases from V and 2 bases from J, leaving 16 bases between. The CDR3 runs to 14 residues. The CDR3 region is CAREVGGHQETQYF. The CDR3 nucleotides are TGTGCCAGAGAAGTCGGCGGACATCAAGAGACCCAGTACTTC.

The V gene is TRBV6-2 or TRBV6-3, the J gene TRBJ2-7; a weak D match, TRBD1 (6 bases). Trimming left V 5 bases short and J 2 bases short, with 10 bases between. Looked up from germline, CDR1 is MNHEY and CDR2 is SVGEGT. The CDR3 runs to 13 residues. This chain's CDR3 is CASSAGEPYEQYF. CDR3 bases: TGTGCCAGCAGTGCAGGGGAACCCTACGAGCAGTACTTC.